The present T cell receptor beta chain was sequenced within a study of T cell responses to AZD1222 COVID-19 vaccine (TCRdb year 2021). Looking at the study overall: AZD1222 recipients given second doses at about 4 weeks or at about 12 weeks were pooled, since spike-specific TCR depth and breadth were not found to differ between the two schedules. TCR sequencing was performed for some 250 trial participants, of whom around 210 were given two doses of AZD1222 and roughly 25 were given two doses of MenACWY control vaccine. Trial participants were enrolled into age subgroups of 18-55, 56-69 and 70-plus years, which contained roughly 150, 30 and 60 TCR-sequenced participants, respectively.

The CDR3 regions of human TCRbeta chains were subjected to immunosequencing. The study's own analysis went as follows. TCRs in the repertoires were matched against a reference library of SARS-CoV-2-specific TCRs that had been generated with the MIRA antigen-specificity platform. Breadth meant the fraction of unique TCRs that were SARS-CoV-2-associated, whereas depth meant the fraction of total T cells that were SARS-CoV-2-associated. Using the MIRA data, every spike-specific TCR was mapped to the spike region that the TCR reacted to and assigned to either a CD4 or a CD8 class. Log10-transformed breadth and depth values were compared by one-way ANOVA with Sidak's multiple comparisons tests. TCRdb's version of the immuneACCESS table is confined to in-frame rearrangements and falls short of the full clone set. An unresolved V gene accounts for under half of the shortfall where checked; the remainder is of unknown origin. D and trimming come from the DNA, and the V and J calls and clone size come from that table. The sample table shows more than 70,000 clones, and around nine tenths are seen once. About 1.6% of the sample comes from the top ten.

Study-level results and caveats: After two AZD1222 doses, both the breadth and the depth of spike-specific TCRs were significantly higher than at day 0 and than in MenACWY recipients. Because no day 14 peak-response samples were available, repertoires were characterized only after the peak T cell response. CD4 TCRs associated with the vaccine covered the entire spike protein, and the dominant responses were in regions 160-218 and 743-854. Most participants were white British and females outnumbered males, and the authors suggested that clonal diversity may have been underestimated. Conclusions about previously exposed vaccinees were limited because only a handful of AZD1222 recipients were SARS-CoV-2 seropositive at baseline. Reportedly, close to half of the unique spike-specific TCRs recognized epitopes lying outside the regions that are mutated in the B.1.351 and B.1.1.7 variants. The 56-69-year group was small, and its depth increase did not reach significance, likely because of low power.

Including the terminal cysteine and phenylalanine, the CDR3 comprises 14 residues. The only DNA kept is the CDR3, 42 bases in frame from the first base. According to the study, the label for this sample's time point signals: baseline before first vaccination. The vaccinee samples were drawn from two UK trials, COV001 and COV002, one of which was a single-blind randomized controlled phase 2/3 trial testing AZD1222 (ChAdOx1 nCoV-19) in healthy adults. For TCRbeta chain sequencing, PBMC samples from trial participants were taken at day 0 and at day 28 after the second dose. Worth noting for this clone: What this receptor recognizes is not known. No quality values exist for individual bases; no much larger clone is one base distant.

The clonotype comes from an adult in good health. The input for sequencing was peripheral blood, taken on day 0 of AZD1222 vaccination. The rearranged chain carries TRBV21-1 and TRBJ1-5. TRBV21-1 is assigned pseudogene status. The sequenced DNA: TGTGCCAGCAGCCGATCGAATAATAATCAGCCCCAGCATTTT. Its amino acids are CASSRSNNNQPQHF.